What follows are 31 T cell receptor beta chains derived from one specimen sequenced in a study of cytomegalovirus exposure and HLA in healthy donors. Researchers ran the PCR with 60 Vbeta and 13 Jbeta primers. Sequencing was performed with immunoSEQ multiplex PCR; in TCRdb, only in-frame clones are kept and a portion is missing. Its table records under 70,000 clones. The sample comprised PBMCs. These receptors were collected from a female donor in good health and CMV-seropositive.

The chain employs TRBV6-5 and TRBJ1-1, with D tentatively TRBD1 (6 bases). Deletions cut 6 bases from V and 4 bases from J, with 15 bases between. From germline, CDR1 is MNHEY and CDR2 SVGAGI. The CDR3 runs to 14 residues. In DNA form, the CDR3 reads TGTGCCAGCAGACAACAGGGACGGGGCACTGAAGCTTTCTTT. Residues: CASRQQGRGTEAFF.

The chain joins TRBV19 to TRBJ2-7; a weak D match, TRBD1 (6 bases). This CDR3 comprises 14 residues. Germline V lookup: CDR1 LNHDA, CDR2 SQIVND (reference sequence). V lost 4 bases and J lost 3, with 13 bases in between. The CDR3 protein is CASSKDRTLYEQYF. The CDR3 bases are TGTGCCAGTAGTAAAGACAGGACACTCTACGAGCAGTACTTC.

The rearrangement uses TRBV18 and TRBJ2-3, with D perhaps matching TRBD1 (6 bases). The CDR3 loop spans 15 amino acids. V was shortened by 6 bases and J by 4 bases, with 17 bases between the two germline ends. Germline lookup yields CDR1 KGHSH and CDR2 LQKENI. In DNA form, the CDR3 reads TGTGCCAGCTCGACAGGTCCTCGCCCCGCAGATACGCAGTATTTT. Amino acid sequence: CASSTGPRPADTQYF. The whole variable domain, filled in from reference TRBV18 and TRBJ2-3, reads NAGVMQNPRHLVRRRGQEARLRCSPMKGHSHVYWYRQLPEEGLKFMVYLQKENIIDESGMPKERFSAEFPKEGPSILRIQQVVRGDSAAYFCASSTGPRPADTQYFGPGTRLTVL.

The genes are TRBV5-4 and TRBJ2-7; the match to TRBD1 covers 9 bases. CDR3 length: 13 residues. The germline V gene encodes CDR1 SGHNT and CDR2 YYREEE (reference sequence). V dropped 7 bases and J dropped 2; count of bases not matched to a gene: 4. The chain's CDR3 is CASQRQGAYEQYF. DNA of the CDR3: TGTGCCAGCCAAAGACAGGGGGCCTACGAGCAGTACTTC.

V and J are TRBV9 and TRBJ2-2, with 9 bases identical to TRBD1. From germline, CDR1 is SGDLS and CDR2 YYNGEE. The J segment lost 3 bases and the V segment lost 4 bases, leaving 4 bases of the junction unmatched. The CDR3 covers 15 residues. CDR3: CASSRTGVDTGELFF. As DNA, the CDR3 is TGTGCCAGCAGCAGGACAGGGGTGGACACCGGGGAGCTGTTTTTT. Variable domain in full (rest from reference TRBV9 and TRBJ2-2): DSGVTQTPKHLITATGQRVTLRCSPRSGDLSVYWYQQSLDQGLQFLIQYYNGEERAKGNILERFSAQQFPDLHSELNLSSLELGDSALYFCASSRTGVDTGELFFGEGSRLTVL.

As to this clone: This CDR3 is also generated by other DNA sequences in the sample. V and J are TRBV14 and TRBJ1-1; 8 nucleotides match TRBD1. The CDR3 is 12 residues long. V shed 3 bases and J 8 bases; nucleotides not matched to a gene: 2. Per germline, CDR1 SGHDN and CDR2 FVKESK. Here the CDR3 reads CASSQDRVEAFF. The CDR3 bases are TGTGCCAGCAGCCAGGACAGGGTAGAAGCTTTCTTT.

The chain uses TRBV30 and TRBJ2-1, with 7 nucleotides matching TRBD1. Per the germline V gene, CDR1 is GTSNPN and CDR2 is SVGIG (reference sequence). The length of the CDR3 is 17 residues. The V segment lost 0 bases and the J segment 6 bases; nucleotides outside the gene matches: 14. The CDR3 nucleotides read TGTGCCTGGAGTGTATCGTATAAGATCCGACAGGGCAATGAGCAGTTCTTC. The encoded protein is CAWSVSYKIRQGNEQFF. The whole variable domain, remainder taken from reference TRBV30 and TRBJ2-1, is SQTIHQWPATLVQPVGSPLSLECTVEGTSNPNLYWYRQAAGRGLQLLFYSVGIGQISSEVPQNLSASRPQDRQFILSSKKLLLSDSGFYLCAWSVSYKIRQGNEQFFGPGTRLTVL.

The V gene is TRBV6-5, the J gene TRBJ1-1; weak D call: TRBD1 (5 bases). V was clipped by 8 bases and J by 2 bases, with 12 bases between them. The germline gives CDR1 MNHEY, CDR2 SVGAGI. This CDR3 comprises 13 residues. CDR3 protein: CASQGGHNTEAFF. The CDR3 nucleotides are TGTGCCAGCCAGGGAGGGCATAACACTGAAGCTTTCTTT.

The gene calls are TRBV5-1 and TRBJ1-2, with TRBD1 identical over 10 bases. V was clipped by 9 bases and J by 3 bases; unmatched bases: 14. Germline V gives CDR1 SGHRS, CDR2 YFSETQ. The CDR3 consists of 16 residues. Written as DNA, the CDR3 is TGCGCCACCACAACCGGGACAGGGGTGGCCGACTATGGCTACACCTTC. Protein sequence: CATTTGTGVADYGYTF.

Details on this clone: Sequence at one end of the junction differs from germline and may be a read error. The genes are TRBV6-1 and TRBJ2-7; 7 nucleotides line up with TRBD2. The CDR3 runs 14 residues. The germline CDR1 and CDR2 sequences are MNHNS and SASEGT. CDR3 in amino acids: CASRRALGDYEQSF. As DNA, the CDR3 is TGTGCCAGCAGACGGGCCCTAGGGGACTACGAGCAGTCCTTC.

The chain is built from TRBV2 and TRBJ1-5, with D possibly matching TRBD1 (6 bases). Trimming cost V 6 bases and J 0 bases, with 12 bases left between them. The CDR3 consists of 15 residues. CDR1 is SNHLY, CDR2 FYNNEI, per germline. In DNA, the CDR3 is TGTGCCAGCAGGCAAGACAGGTTTAGCAATCAGCCCCAGCATTTT. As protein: CASRQDRFSNQPQHF.

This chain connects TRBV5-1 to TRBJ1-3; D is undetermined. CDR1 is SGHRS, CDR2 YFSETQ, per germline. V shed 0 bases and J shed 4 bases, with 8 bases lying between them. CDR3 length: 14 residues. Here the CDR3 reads CASSLANEGNTIYF. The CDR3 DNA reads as TGCGCCAGCAGCTTGGCTAACGAAGGAAACACCATATATTTT. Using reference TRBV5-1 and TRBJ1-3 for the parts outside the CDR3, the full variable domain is KAGVTQTPRYLIKTRGQQVTLSCSPISGHRSVSWYQQTPGQGLQFLFEYFSETQRNKGNFPGRFSGRQFSNSRSEMNVSTLELGDSALYLCASSLANEGNTIYFGEGSWLTVV.

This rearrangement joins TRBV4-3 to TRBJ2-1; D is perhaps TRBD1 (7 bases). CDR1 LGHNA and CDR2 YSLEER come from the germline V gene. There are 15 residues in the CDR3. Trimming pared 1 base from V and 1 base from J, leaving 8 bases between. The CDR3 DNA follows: TGCGCCAGCAGCCAAGCAGGGGGGTCCTACAATGAGCAGTTCTTC. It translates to CASSQAGGSYNEQFF.

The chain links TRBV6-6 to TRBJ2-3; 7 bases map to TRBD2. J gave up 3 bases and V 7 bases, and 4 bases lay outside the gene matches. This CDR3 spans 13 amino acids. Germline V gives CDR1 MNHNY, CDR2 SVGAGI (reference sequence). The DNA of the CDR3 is TGTGCCAGCACTCGGCGGGAGACAGATACGCAGTATTTT. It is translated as CASTRRETDTQYF.

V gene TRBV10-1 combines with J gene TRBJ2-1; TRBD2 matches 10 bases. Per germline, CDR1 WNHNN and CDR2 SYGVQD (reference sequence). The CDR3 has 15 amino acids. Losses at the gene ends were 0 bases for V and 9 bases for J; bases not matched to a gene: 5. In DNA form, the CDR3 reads TGCGCCAGCAGTGAGTCACTAGCGGGATTGGGTGAGCAGTTCTTC. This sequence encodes CASSESLAGLGEQFF.

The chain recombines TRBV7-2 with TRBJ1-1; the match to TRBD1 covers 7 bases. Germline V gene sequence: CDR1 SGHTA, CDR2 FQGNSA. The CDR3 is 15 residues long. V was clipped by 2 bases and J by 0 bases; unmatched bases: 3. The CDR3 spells CASSLSGTVNTEAFF. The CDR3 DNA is TGTGCCAGCAGCTTATCCGGGACAGTGAACACTGAAGCTTTCTTT.

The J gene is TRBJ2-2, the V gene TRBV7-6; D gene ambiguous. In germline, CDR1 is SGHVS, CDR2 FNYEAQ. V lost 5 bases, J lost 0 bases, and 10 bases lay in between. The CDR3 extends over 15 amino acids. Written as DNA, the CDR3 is TGTGCCAGCAGCCCCCGTCTAGCGAACACCGGGGAGCTGTTTTTT. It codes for CASSPRLANTGELFF.

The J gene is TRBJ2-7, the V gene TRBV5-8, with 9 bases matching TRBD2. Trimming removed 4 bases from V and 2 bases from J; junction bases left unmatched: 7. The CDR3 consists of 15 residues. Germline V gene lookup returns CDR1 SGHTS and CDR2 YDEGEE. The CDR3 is CASSAGTSLTYEQYF. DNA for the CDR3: TGTGCCAGCAGCGCCGGGACTAGCCTCACCTACGAGCAGTACTTC.

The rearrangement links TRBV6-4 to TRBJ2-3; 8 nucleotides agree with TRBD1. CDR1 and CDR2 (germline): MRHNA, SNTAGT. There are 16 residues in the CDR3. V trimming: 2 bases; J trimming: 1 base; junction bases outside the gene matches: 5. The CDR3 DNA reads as TGTGCCAGCAGTGACGGGACGACAGGGGGCACAGATACGCAGTATTTT. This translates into CASSDGTTGGTDTQYF.

The CDR3 nucleotides read TGTGCCAGCAGTTGGACTAGCGGGGGGGGATACGAGCAGTACTTC. This sequence encodes CASSWTSGGGYEQYF. The chain is built from TRBV27 and TRBJ2-7, with TRBD2 identical over 15 bases. The CDR3 loop spans 15 amino acids. CDR1 is MNHEY, CDR2 SMNVEV, per germline (reference sequence). J lost 4 bases, V lost 4 bases, and 2 bases had no gene match.

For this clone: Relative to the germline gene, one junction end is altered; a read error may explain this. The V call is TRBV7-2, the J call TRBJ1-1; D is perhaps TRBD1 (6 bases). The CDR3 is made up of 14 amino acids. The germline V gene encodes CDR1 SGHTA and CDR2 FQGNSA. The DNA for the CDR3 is TGTGCCAGCAGCGTAGCCATGACAGGACTTGAAGCTTTCTTT. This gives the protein CASSVAMTGLEAFF.

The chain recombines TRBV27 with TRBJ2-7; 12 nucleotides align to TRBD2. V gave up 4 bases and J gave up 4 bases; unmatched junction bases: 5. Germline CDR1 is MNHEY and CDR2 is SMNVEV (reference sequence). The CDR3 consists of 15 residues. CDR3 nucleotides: TGTGCCAGCAGTTCCCTAGCGGGGGGGCGGTACGAGCAGTACTTC. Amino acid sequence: CASSSLAGGRYEQYF.

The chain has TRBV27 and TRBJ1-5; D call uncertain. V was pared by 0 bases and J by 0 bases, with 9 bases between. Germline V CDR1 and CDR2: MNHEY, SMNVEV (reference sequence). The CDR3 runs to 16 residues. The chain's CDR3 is CASSLSGLLSNQPQHF. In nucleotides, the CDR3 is TGTGCCAGCAGTTTATCCGGGTTACTTAGCAATCAGCCCCAGCATTTT.

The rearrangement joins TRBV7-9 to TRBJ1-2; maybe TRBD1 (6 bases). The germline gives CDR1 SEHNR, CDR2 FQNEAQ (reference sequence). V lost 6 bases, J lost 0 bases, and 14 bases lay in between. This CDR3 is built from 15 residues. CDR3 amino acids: CASSPDSYSNYGYTF. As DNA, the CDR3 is TGTGCCAGCAGTCCGGACAGCTATTCTAACTATGGCTACACCTTC. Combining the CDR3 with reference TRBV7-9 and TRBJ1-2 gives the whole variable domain DTGVSQNPRHKITKRGQNVTFRCDPISEHNRLYWYRQTLGQGPEFLTYFQNEAQLEKSRLLSDRFSAERPKGSFSTLEIQRTEQGDSAMYLCASSPDSYSNYGYTFGSGTRLTVV.

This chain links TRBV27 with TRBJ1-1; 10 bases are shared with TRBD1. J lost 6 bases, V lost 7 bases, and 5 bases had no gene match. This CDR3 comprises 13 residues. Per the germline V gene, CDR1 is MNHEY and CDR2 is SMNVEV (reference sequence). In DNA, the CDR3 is TGTGCCAGCAAACGGGACAGGGGTGCTGAAGCTTTCTTT. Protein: CASKRDRGAEAFF.

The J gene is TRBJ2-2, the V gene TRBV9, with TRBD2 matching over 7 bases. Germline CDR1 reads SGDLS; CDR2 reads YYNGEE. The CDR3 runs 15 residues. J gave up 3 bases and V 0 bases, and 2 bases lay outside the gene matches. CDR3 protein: CASSVAGGDTGELFF. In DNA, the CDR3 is TGTGCCAGCAGCGTAGCTGGGGGGGACACCGGGGAGCTGTTTTTT. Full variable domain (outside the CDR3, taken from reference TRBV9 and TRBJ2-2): DSGVTQTPKHLITATGQRVTLRCSPRSGDLSVYWYQQSLDQGLQFLIQYYNGEERAKGNILERFSAQQFPDLHSELNLSSLELGDSALYFCASSVAGGDTGELFFGEGSRLTVL.

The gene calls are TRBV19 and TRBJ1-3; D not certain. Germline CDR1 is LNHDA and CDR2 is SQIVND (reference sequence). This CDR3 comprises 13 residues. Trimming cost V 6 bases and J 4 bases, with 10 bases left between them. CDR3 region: CASSLSRGNTIYF. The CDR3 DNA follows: TGTGCCAGTAGCCTTTCGAGGGGAAACACCATATATTTT.

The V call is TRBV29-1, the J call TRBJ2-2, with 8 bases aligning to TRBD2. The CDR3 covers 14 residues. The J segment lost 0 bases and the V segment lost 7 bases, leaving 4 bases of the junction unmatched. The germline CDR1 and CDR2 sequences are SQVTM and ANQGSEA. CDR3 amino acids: CSALGLANTGELFF. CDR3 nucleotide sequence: TGCAGCGCTCTGGGACTAGCGAACACCGGGGAGCTGTTTTTT.

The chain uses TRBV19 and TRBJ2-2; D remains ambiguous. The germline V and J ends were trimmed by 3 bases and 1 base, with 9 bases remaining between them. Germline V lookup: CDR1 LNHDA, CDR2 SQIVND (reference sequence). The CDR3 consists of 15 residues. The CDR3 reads CASSIYSGNTGELFF. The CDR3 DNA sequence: TGTGCCAGTAGTATTTATTCGGGGAACACCGGGGAGCTGTTTTTT.

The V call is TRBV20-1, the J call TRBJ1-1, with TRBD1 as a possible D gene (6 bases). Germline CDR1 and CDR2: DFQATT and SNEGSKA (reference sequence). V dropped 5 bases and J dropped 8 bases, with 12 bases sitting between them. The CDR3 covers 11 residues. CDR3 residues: CSAAGQMEAFF. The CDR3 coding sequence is TGCAGTGCTGCAGGACAGATGGAAGCTTTCTTT.

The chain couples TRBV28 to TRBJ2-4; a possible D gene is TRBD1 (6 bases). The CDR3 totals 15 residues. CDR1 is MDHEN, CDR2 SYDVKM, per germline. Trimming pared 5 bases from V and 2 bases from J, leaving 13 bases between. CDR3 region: CASSEAGTTKNIQYF. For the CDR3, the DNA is TGTGCCAGCAGTGAAGCCGGGACAACCAAAAACATTCAGTACTTC.